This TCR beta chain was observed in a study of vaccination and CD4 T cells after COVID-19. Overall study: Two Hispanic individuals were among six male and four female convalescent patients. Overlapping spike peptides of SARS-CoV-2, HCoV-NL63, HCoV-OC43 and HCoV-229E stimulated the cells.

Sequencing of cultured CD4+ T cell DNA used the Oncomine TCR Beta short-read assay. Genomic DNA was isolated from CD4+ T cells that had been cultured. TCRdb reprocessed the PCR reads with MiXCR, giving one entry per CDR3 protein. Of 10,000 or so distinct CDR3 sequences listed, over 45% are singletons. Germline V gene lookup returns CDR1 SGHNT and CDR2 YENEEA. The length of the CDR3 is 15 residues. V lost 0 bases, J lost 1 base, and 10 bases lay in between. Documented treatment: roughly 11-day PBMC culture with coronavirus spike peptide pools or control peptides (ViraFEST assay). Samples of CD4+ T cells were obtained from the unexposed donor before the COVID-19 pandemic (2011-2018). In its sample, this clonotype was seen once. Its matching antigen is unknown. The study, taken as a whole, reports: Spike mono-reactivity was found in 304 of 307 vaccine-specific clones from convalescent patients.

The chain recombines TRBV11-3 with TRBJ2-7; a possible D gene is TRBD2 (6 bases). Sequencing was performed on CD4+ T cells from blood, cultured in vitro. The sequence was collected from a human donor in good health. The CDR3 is CASSLDSGGSYEQYF. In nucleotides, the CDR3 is TGTGCCAGCAGCTTAGACTCCGGGGGATCCTACGAGCAGTACTTC. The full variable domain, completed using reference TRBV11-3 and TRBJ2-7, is EAGVVQSPRYKIIEKKQPVAFWCNPISGHNTLYWYLQNLGQGPELLIRYENEEAVDDSQLPKDRFSAERLKGVDSTLKIQPAELGDSAVYLCASSLDSGGSYEQYFGPGTRLTVT.